Each of the 8 T cell receptor beta chains below was sequenced from the same sample in a study of T cell responses to AZD1222 COVID-19 vaccine (dated by TCRdb to the early 2020s). The time point label, read with the paper, signifies: baseline before first vaccination. The library was prepared using the immunoSEQ multiplex PCR assay. This immuneACCESS table, as held by TCRdb, lists in-frame sequences with V and J called but not all clones. Of the missing ones, under half trace to an unresolved V gene in checked studies; the others have no known cause. This sample gives 95,000 to 150,000 clones in total; approximately 85% of them show up just once. In total, the top ten clones hold around 6% of the sample. The sequenced sample was peripheral blood, obtained on day 0 of AZD1222 vaccination. The receptors were gathered from an adult in good health.

The chain uses TRBV5-1 and TRBJ1-1; 10 bases align to TRBD1. The CDR3 loop spans 17 amino acids. The V gene's germline CDR1 is SGHRS and CDR2 YFSETQ. The ends lost 4 bases at V and 4 bases at J; junction bases unmatched: 13. CDR3 loop: CASSLTGGRRMGTEAFF. The CDR3 nucleotides are TGCGCCAGCAGCCTGACAGGGGGCAGGAGAATGGGCACTGAAGCTTTCTTT.

The chain recombines TRBV9 with TRBJ2-3; D remains ambiguous. V lost 0 bases to trimming and J lost 4 bases, with 9 bases between them. The germline V gene encodes CDR1 SGDLS and CDR2 YYNGEE. The CDR3 extends over 14 amino acids. The DNA for the CDR3 is TGTGCCAGCAGCGTAGCCGGCCCCTCAGATACGCAGTATTTT. As protein: CASSVAGPSDTQYF. The whole variable domain, remainder taken from reference TRBV9 and TRBJ2-3, is DSGVTQTPKHLITATGQRVTLRCSPRSGDLSVYWYQQSLDQGLQFLIQYYNGEERAKGNILERFSAQQFPDLHSELNLSSLELGDSALYFCASSVAGPSDTQYFGPGTRLTVL.

This rearrangement joins TRBV6-5 to TRBJ2-5; 10 bases agree with TRBD2. CDR1 MNHEY and CDR2 SVGAGI come from the germline V gene. The CDR3 spans 14 residues. Trimming removed 8 bases from V and 3 bases from J; junction bases left unmatched: 6. CDR3 protein: CASQLAGLEETQYF. As DNA, the CDR3 is TGTGCCAGCCAACTAGCGGGGTTGGAAGAGACCCAGTACTTC.

The V and J genes are TRBV7-9 and TRBJ2-7; D may be TRBD1 or TRBD2 (6 bases each). In germline, CDR1 is SEHNR, CDR2 FQNEAQ (reference sequence). The CDR3 extends over 17 amino acids. Trimming removed 4 bases at V and 2 bases at J, with 21 bases between. CDR3 residues: CASSSYQWGAWAYEQYF. Written as DNA, the CDR3 is TGTGCCAGCAGCTCTTACCAGTGGGGGGCTTGGGCCTACGAGCAGTACTTC.

V gene TRBV2 combines with J gene TRBJ2-1, with unresolved D. V lost 4 bases, J lost 0 bases, and 7 bases lay in between. From germline, CDR1 is SNHLY and CDR2 FYNNEI. The CDR3 covers 14 residues. CDR3 loop: CASSVQASYNEQFF. CDR3 nucleotides: TGTGCCAGCAGTGTCCAGGCCTCCTACAATGAGCAGTTCTTC.

The chain combines TRBV18 with TRBJ1-5; 7 bases fit TRBD1. Trimming at V came to 4 bases and at J to 1 base, leaving 13 bases not matched to a gene. Germline V gives CDR1 KGHSH, CDR2 LQKENI. The CDR3 loop spans 18 amino acids. The CDR3 sequence is CASSRSAAGGPSNQPQHF. CDR3 coding DNA: TGTGCCAGCTCACGAAGCGCGGCAGGGGGGCCAAGCAATCAGCCCCAGCATTTT.

The count of this clone is one. The rearrangement links TRBV6-5 to TRBJ2-2, with D perhaps matching TRBD2 (6 bases). The CDR3 runs to 14 residues. Trimming removed 11 bases at V and 0 bases at J, with 13 bases between. In germline, CDR1 is MNHEY, CDR2 SVGAGI. In nucleotides, the CDR3 is TGTGCCTCCCGGGGAGGATCGAACACCGGGGAGCTGTTTTTT. As protein: CASRGGSNTGELFF.

V is TRBV9 and J is TRBJ2-5; D is possibly TRBD2 (6 bases). Germline values: CDR1 SGDLS, CDR2 YYNGEE. The CDR3 runs 15 residues. Trimming took off 2 bases at V and 4 bases at J, with 15 bases between the two ends. CDR3 amino acids: CASSVLGRAGETQYF. For the CDR3, the DNA is TGTGCCAGCAGCGTCTTAGGGCGAGCGGGAGAGACCCAGTACTTC.